A single sample gave rise to the 17 T cell receptor beta chains below, sequenced in a study of blood T cell repertoires in COVID-19. The assay was immunoSEQ multiplex PCR, and TCRdb's table has in-frame clones only and misses some. This sample carries approximately 300,000 clones, 90% to 95% of them seen once, and the ten largest clones take roughly 3.9%. The source material was PBMCs or T cells enriched from blood (not recorded which). All receptors derive from a woman aged 25 to 45 who had been exposed to COVID-19.

This clone has only a few counts. This chain connects TRBV14 to TRBJ1-4; D perhaps matches TRBD1 (5 bases). Germline V gives CDR1 SGHDN, CDR2 FVKESK. V was shortened by 4 bases and J by 8 bases, with 14 bases between the two germline ends. This CDR3 is 14 amino acids long. In DNA, the CDR3 is TGTGCCAGCAGCCCCCGGACACCTAGGGAAAAACTGTTTTTT. Translation gives CASSPRTPREKLFF. Combining the CDR3 with reference TRBV14 and TRBJ1-4 gives the whole variable domain EAGVTQFPSHSVIEKGQTVTLRCDPISGHDNLYWYRRVMGKEIKFLLHFVKESKQDESGMPNNRFLAERTGGTYSTLKVQPAELEDSGVYFCASSPRTPREKLFFGSGTQLSVL.

This clone was found once. V is TRBV18 and J is TRBJ1-6, with 11 positions matching TRBD1. CDR1 and CDR2 (germline): KGHSH, LQKENI. The CDR3 sequence is 15 residues long. Germline trimming cut 3 bases from V and 8 bases from J; bases unmatched to any gene: 3. The CDR3 nucleotides are TGTGCCAGCTCACCGGGACAGGGGGTCTATTCACCCCTCCACTTT. This sequence encodes CASSPGQGVYSPLHF.

This clone was observed many times. V gene TRBV5-5 combines with J gene TRBJ1-5; D not certain. CDR3 length: 15 amino acids. CDR1 is SGHKS, CDR2 YYEKEE, per germline (reference sequence). Trimming removed 0 bases from V and 2 bases from J, with 9 bases in between. DNA for the CDR3: TGTGCCAGCAGCTTGGAGGCCGGGGGCAATCAGCCCCAGCATTTT. The encoded protein is CASSLEAGGNQPQHF.

The V call is TRBV10-3, the J call TRBJ2-7; TRBD1 matches 7 bases. This CDR3 has 13 residues. J gave up 5 bases and V 5 bases, and 6 bases lay outside the gene matches. CDR1 and CDR2 (germline): ENHRY, SYGVKD. Here the CDR3 DNA reads TGTGCCATCAGTCGACAGGGAAGAGACGAGCAGTACTTC. Encoded protein: CAISRQGRDEQYF.

The chain joins TRBV7-9 to TRBJ1-3; D remains unclear. CDR1 is SEHNR and CDR2 is FQNEAQ in the germline V gene (reference sequence). The V gene lost 6 bases and the J gene lost 3 bases, with 15 bases spanning the gap. The CDR3 contains 15 residues. Here the CDR3 reads CASRHGVGGGNTIYF. The CDR3 bases are TGTGCCAGCAGACATGGGGTTGGAGGTGGAAACACCATATATTTT.

V gene TRBV11-2 combines with J gene TRBJ2-5, with 7 bases lining up with TRBD1. With V trimmed by 5 bases and J by 4 bases, 10 bases remained unmatched. The germline gives CDR1 SGHAT, CDR2 FQNNGV. The CDR3 has 15 residues. For the CDR3, the DNA is TGTGCCAGCAGCCCCCGACAGGGAAGTAGAGAGACCCAGTACTTC. Encoded protein: CASSPRQGSRETQYF.

With respect to this clone: The same CDR3 also results from other DNA sequences found in this sample. The chain links TRBV5-1 to TRBJ1-5; 7 bases line up with TRBD1. V was pared by 2 bases and J by 1 base, with 3 bases of the junction left unmatched. The CDR3 consists of 15 residues. Germline loops: CDR1 SGHRS, CDR2 YFSETQ. Written as DNA, the CDR3 is TGCGCCAGCAGCTTAACAGGGGCGAGCAATCAGCCCCAGCATTTT. Translating gives CASSLTGASNQPQHF.

V and J are TRBV9 and TRBJ2-5; 7 positions agree with TRBD1. Germline V CDR1 and CDR2: SGDLS, YYNGEE. The CDR3 is 15 amino acids. V lost 4 bases and J lost 5; bases outside the gene matches: 11. DNA of the CDR3: TGTGCCAGCAGCCCAACGACAGGGAGCTTGGAGACCCAGTACTTC. It yields the protein CASSPTTGSLETQYF. Supplemented by reference TRBV9 and TRBJ2-5, the full variable domain reads DSGVTQTPKHLITATGQRVTLRCSPRSGDLSVYWYQQSLDQGLQFLIQYYNGEERAKGNILERFSAQQFPDLHSELNLSSLELGDSALYFCASSPTTGSLETQYFGPGTRLLVL.

In its sample, this clone was seen once. This rearrangement joins TRBV9 to TRBJ1-2; TRBD1 matches 7 bases. Germline V gives CDR1 SGDLS, CDR2 YYNGEE. The CDR3 runs 14 residues. V lost 4 bases, J lost 7 bases, and 10 bases stayed unmatched. The CDR3 region has the DNA TGTGCCAGCAGCACCCGCCGGGACAGCTCTGGCTACACCTTC. Translation gives CASSTRRDSSGYTF.

This chain joins TRBV20-1 and TRBJ1-1, with 9 bases aligning to TRBD1. V gave up 3 bases and J gave up 8 bases; unmatched junction bases: 4. Germline V gene sequence: CDR1 DFQATT, CDR2 SNEGSKA (reference sequence). The CDR3 is made up of 12 amino acids. As DNA, the CDR3 is TGCAGTGCTAGTGCCGGGACAGGGGAAGCTTTCTTT. This codes for CSASAGTGEAFF.

The chain couples TRBV5-1 to TRBJ2-5; 7 bases map to TRBD2. The V gene's germline CDR1 is SGHRS and CDR2 YFSETQ. This CDR3 contains 13 residues. With 4 bases clipped from V and 4 bases from J, the junction kept 4 bases outside the gene matches. The CDR3 loop is CASSEAGLETQYF. The CDR3 region has the DNA TGCGCCAGCAGCGAAGCGGGGTTAGAGACCCAGTACTTC.

The chain has TRBV19 and TRBJ1-2; 10 bases agree with TRBD1. V shed 7 bases and J 3 bases; nucleotides not matched to a gene: 11. CDR1 is LNHDA, CDR2 SQIVND, per germline (reference sequence). CDR3 length: 16 residues. The CDR3 is CASTRQGAGKDYGYTF. CDR3 sequence (DNA): TGTGCCAGTACCAGACAGGGGGCCGGGAAGGACTATGGCTACACCTTC.

This chain links TRBV6-5 with TRBJ2-5, with D tentatively TRBD1 (6 bases). The germline gives CDR1 MNHEY, CDR2 SVGAGI. V lost 5 bases to trimming and J lost 4 bases, with 14 bases between them. This CDR3 is 14 amino acids long. CDR3 sequence reads: CASSPQGWGETQYF. CDR3 coding DNA: TGTGCCAGCAGTCCTCAGGGGTGGGGAGAGACCCAGTACTTC.

V is TRBV7-9 and J is TRBJ1-2; D unclear. The CDR3 extends over 13 amino acids. Germline CDR1 SEHNR, CDR2 FQNEAQ (reference sequence). V was shortened by 3 bases and J by 5 bases, with 10 bases between the two germline ends. The CDR3 sequence: CASSFGEGYGYTF. Written as DNA, the CDR3 is TGTGCCAGCAGCTTCGGGGAGGGATATGGCTACACCTTC. Combining the CDR3 with reference TRBV7-9 and TRBJ1-2 gives the whole variable domain DTGVSQNPRHKITKRGQNVTFRCDPISEHNRLYWYRQTLGQGPEFLTYFQNEAQLEKSRLLSDRFSAERPKGSFSTLEIQRTEQGDSAMYLCASSFGEGYGYTFGSGTRLTVV.

The chain has TRBV7-2 and TRBJ2-1, with TRBD1 identical over 7 bases. The V gene end was trimmed by 7 bases and the J gene end by 0 bases; junction bases not matched to a gene: 6. The V gene's germline CDR1 is SGHTA and CDR2 FQGNSA. The CDR3 has 15 residues. In nucleotides, the CDR3 is TGTGCCAGCAATACCTGGACAGGCTCCTACAATGAGCAGTTCTTC. It is translated as CASNTWTGSYNEQFF.

V gene TRBV5-4 combines with J gene TRBJ1-3; the D gene is possibly TRBD1 (6 bases). The V gene's germline CDR1 is SGHNT and CDR2 YYREEE (reference sequence). This CDR3 spans 16 amino acids. Trimming removed 4 bases from V and 4 bases from J, with 18 bases in between. Here the CDR3 reads CASSTGDTLEGNTIYF. DNA of the CDR3: TGTGCCAGCAGCACCGGGGACACCCTGGAGGGAAACACCATATATTTT.

This chain connects TRBV5-4 to TRBJ2-7; no clear D gene. Trimming took off 2 bases at V and 5 bases at J, with 8 bases between the two ends. The germline V gene has CDR1 SGHNT and CDR2 YYREEE (reference sequence). This CDR3 is 12 amino acids long. The CDR3 sequence: CASSFSPNEQYF. The CDR3 nucleotides read TGTGCCAGCAGCTTCAGTCCAAACGAGCAGTACTTC.